What follows are 20 T cell receptor beta chains derived from one specimen sequenced in a study of Ad26.COV2.S vaccination and SARS-CoV-2 variants. Treatment reported: 15 to 20 received Ad26.COV2.S at low or high dose, single or two shots; 5 received placebo; per-sample allocation not given. Sampling took place 63 days after the first vaccine or placebo injection. The repertoire was sequenced with immunoSEQ multiplex PCR; TCRdb's copy has only in-frame clones and lacks some. The sample contains hundreds of thousands of clones, 70% to 90% of which appear only once. This specimen consisted of peripheral blood, obtained in a trial of Ad26.COV2.S vaccine versus placebo. These receptors originate from a person between 18 and 65 years old who received the Ad26.COV2.S COVID-19 vaccine or a placebo.

The chain employs TRBV5-1 and TRBJ1-1; D might be TRBD1 (5 bases). This CDR3 is built from 16 residues. Germline CDR1 reads SGHRS; CDR2 reads YFSETQ. V gave up 2 bases and J gave up 1 base, with 15 bases separating them. The CDR3 here is CASSFGGIKGNTEAFF. The DNA for the CDR3 is TGCGCCAGCAGCTTTGGGGGTATCAAAGGGAACACTGAAGCTTTCTTT.

About this clone: The sample contains more than one DNA sequence encoding this CDR3. V and J are TRBV18 and TRBJ1-5; TRBD1 might be the D (5 bases). The CDR3 runs 13 residues. The V end was cut by 3 bases, the J end by 4 bases, with 7 bases between. Germline CDR1 KGHSH, CDR2 LQKENI. This CDR3 reads CASSPGANQPQHF. The CDR3, as DNA: TGTGCCAGCTCACCCGGGGCTAATCAGCCCCAGCATTTT.

The chain has TRBV5-1 and TRBJ2-7, with D possibly being TRBD2 (6 bases). This CDR3 spans 14 amino acids. V was pared by 2 bases and J by 2 bases, with 11 bases between. Germline V gives CDR1 SGHRS, CDR2 YFSETQ. The CDR3 DNA reads TGCGCCAGCAGCTTTTGCGGGGATACCTACGAGCAGTACTTC. It yields the protein CASSFCGDTYEQYF.

The chain links TRBV14 to TRBJ2-2, with 13 bases fitting TRBD2. The germline gives CDR1 SGHDN, CDR2 FVKESK. V dropped 5 bases and J dropped 6; count of bases not matched to a gene: 6. The CDR3 is 16 residues long. The CDR3 DNA follows: TGTGCCAGCAGCAGCATACTAGCGGGAGGGCCCGGGGAGCTGTTTTTT. Translated, it gives CASSSILAGGPGELFF.

The chain links TRBV19 to TRBJ2-2, with 11 bases identical to TRBD2. This CDR3 has 15 amino acids. The J segment lost 5 bases and the V segment lost 5 bases, leaving 4 bases of the junction unmatched. The germline V gene encodes CDR1 LNHDA and CDR2 SQIVND (reference sequence). DNA for the CDR3: TGTGCCAGTAGTGTATCTAGCGGGGGGACCGGGGAGCTGTTTTTT. This codes for CASSVSSGGTGELFF.

V usage is TRBV5-1 and J usage is TRBJ1-5, with TRBD1 as a possible D gene (5 bases). Trimming shortened V by 0 bases and J by 5 bases, and 9 bases separated the two germline ends. Germline V gene data show CDR1 as SGHRS and CDR2 as YFSETQ. This CDR3 is built from 14 residues. CDR3 protein: CASSLEGNDQPQHF. The CDR3 DNA reads TGCGCCAGCAGCTTGGAGGGGAACGATCAGCCCCAGCATTTT.

Here the CDR3 DNA reads TGCGCCAGCAGCTGGGGACTAGTCCAAGAGACCCAGTACTTC. Translation: CASSWGLVQETQYF. The rearrangement links TRBV5-1 to TRBJ2-5, with 8 bases that match TRBD2. J lost 1 base, V lost 3 bases, and 2 bases had no gene match. CDR1 and CDR2 from the germline V gene are SGHRS and YFSETQ. The CDR3 runs 14 residues.

This chain links TRBV11-2 with TRBJ1-1; D gene ambiguous. This CDR3 region has 11 residues. Germline V gives CDR1 SGHAT, CDR2 FQNNGV. Trimming stripped 7 bases from V and 2 bases from J, with 5 bases between. The CDR3 is CASIYNTEAFF. The CDR3, as DNA: TGTGCCAGCATTTATAACACTGAAGCTTTCTTT.

This clone was seen just once. The chain joins TRBV27 to TRBJ2-7; D is perhaps TRBD1 or TRBD2 (7 bases each). This CDR3 comprises 16 residues. Germline V CDR1 and CDR2: MNHEY, SMNVEV (reference sequence). V was clipped by 5 bases and J by 1 base, with 18 bases between them. The CDR3 DNA follows: TGTGCCAGCAGTAGGGGGCCGGGGAGGGAGTCCTACGAGCAGTACTTC. Residues: CASSRGPGRESYEQYF.

V and J are TRBV15 and TRBJ1-4; D is perhaps TRBD1 (6 bases). This CDR3 has 12 residues. Germline CDR1 LNHNV, CDR2 YYDKDF (reference sequence). Deletions cut 11 bases from V and 5 bases from J, with 12 bases between. CDR3 loop: CAPRQVNEKLFF. DNA for the CDR3: TGTGCCCCGCGACAGGTCAATGAAAAACTGTTTTTT.

This chain uses TRBV4-2 with TRBJ1-1; D call uncertain. The V end was cut by 5 bases, the J end by 3 bases, with 13 bases between. The CDR3 spans 14 residues. Germline V lookup: CDR1 LGHNA, CDR2 YNFKEQ. As DNA, the CDR3 is TGTGCCAGCAGCGAAGCGGGCAGAGACACTGAAGCTTTCTTT. Amino acids: CASSEAGRDTEAFF.

A note on this clone: The same CDR3 is also encoded by other DNA sequences in this sample. The chain carries TRBV19 and TRBJ2-5; D uncertain. Germline CDR1 is LNHDA and CDR2 is SQIVND (reference sequence). V was pared by 0 bases and J by 4 bases, with 6 bases between. This CDR3 region has 13 residues. The CDR3 DNA reads as TGTGCCAGTAGTATAGATCGGAGAGAGACCCAGTACTTC. The encoded protein is CASSIDRRETQYF.

CDR3: CASMIGGIRGEQFF. For the CDR3, the DNA is TGTGCCAGCATGATAGGAGGGATCCGAGGTGAGCAGTTCTTC. The chain has TRBV6-5 and TRBJ2-1, with D possibly TRBD2 on 6 matching bases. Germline V gene lookup returns CDR1 MNHEY and CDR2 SVGAGI. The V end lost 7 bases, the J end lost 9 bases, and 19 bases lay between the germline ends. CDR3 length: 14 amino acids.

The chain joins TRBV5-1 to TRBJ2-5; D call uncertain. The CDR3 runs 15 residues. Looked up from germline, CDR1 is SGHRS and CDR2 is YFSETQ. Trimming left V 0 bases short and J 2 bases short, with 11 bases between. As DNA, the CDR3 is TGCGCCAGCAGCTTGGTATCTTATCGACAAGAGACCCAGTACTTC. Amino acids: CASSLVSYRQETQYF. Drawing the rest from reference TRBV5-1 and TRBJ2-5, the complete variable domain is KAGVTQTPRYLIKTRGQQVTLSCSPISGHRSVSWYQQTPGQGLQFLFEYFSETQRNKGNFPGRFSGRQFSNSRSEMNVSTLELGDSALYLCASSLVSYRQETQYFGPGTRLLVL.

Only one count was recorded for this clone. This chain links TRBV15 with TRBJ2-7; 13 bases agree with TRBD2. J gave up 0 bases and V 0 bases, and 5 bases lay outside the gene matches. The CDR3 runs to 18 residues. Per the germline V gene, CDR1 is LNHNV and CDR2 is YYDKDF (reference sequence). The CDR3 region has the DNA TGTGCCACCAGCAGAGATGTAGGACTAGCGGGGGACTCCTACGAGCAGTACTTC. Amino acids: CATSRDVGLAGDSYEQYF.

The V and J genes are TRBV2 and TRBJ2-1, with a tentative D call TRBD1 (6 bases). Germline V CDR1 and CDR2: SNHLY, FYNNEI. The CDR3 contains 13 residues. Trimming cost V 7 bases and J 0 bases, with 7 bases left between them. This CDR3 is CASKGGSYNEQFF. CDR3 in DNA: TGTGCCAGCAAAGGGGGCTCCTACAATGAGCAGTTCTTC.

This sequence joins TRBV11-2 and TRBJ2-4, with 10 nucleotides matching TRBD1. Germline V CDR1 and CDR2: SGHAT, FQNNGV. V shed 5 bases, J shed 9 bases, and the junction held 10 bases outside the gene matches. The CDR3 extends over 15 amino acids. The CDR3 here is CASSTAGTGDVIQYF. DNA of the CDR3: TGTGCCAGCAGCACGGCCGGGACAGGGGATGTCATTCAGTACTTC.

This clone occurred a few times. The rearrangement joins TRBV15 to TRBJ1-4, with 10 positions matching TRBD1. Germline V CDR1 and CDR2: LNHNV, YYDKDF (reference sequence). This CDR3 contains 18 residues. V shed 4 bases and J 2 bases; nucleotides not matched to a gene: 10. The CDR3 loop is CATSISRDRGHTNEKLFF. The CDR3 DNA reads as TGTGCCACCAGCATTAGCCGGGACAGGGGCCACACTAATGAAAAACTGTTTTTT.

As regards this clone: This same CDR3 is encoded by further DNA sequences in the sample. The chain joins TRBV7-3 to TRBJ2-7; D tentatively reads TRBD1 or TRBD2 (6 bases each). V gave up 1 base and J gave up 2 bases, with 12 bases separating them. CDR1 is SGHTA, CDR2 FQGTGA, per germline. The CDR3 length is 15 residues. CDR3 sequence (DNA): TGTGCCAGCAGCTTAAGAGGAGGGGGAGCCTACGAGCAGTACTTC. Its translation: CASSLRGGGAYEQYF.

The chain has TRBV12-3 or TRBV12-4 and TRBJ2-1, with a possible D match to TRBD1 (6 bases). The CDR3 contains 12 residues. Trimming took 0 bases from V and 12 from J, leaving 9 bases between them. The CDR3 here is CASSLARGSQFF. Here the CDR3 DNA reads TGTGCCAGCAGTTTAGCGAGGGGGTCGCAGTTCTTC.